These 13 T cell receptor beta chains came from one sample sequenced in a study of blood T cell repertoires in COVID-19. The table came from immunoSEQ multiplex PCR; TCRdb's copy has only in-frame clones and leaves some out. In the table there are some 220,000 clones, 80% to 85% of which are singletons. Sequencing used peripheral blood. These receptors were taken from a woman aged 60-75 years with acute or convalescent COVID-19.

CDR3 DNA: TGTGCCAGCGGTGGACAGGAAAACCCTAGCACAGATACGCAGTATTTT. Protein: CASGGQENPSTDTQYF. This sequence joins TRBV7-9 and TRBJ2-3; 7 nucleotides align to TRBD1. The CDR3 contains 16 residues. The J segment lost 0 bases and the V segment lost 8 bases, leaving 11 bases of the junction unmatched. CDR1 is SEHNR, CDR2 FQNEAQ, per germline (reference sequence).

V gene TRBV10-3 combines with J gene TRBJ1-4, with D possibly matching TRBD1 (6 bases). The CDR3 consists of 16 residues. CDR1 ENHRY and CDR2 SYGVKD come from the germline V gene. With 0 bases removed from V and 8 bases from J, the gap between germline ends came to 16 bases. The CDR3 sequence is CAISESTQGSREKLFF. In nucleotides, the CDR3 is TGTGCCATCAGTGAGTCGACTCAGGGGAGTAGGGAAAAACTGTTTTTT.

The chain links TRBV4-2 to TRBJ2-7, with D maybe TRBD2 (6 bases). Germline V gene data show CDR1 as LGHNA and CDR2 as YNFKEQ. Trimming took off 4 bases at V and 1 base at J, with 14 bases between the two ends. The CDR3 totals 15 residues. Written as DNA, the CDR3 is TGTGCCAGCAGCCTTAACCGGGACTCTTCCTACGAGCAGTACTTC. Translation gives CASSLNRDSSYEQYF.

Details on this clone: One junction end does not reproduce the germline sequence, and a read error may be involved. The sample carries other DNA sequences with the same CDR3. V usage is TRBV30 and J usage is TRBJ1-1; D unresolved. Germline CDR1 GTSNPN, CDR2 SVGIG (reference sequence). The CDR3 length is 12 residues. CDR3 DNA sequence: TGTGCTTGGAGTGGCGGGAACACTGAAGCTTTCTTT. This sequence encodes CAWSGGNTEAFF. Variable domain in full (rest from reference TRBV30 and TRBJ1-1): SQTIHQWPATLVQPVGSPLSLECTVEGTSNPNLYWYRQAAGRGLQLLFYSVGIGQISSEVPQNLSASRPQDRQFILSSKKLLLSDSGFYLCAWSGGNTEAFFGQGTRLTVV.

This rearrangement joins TRBV3-1 (or the pseudogene TRBV3-2) to TRBJ2-1; tentative D call: TRBD2 (5 bases). This CDR3 is built from 14 residues. Germline values: CDR1 LGHDT, CDR2 YNNKEL (reference sequence). V was shortened by 4 bases and J by 6 bases, with 13 bases between the two germline ends. This chain's CDR3 is CASSPPRRSNEQFF. CDR3 nucleotides: TGTGCCAGCAGCCCCCCTAGGAGGAGCAATGAGCAGTTCTTC.

The V and J genes are TRBV29-1 and TRBJ1-1; no definite D call. With 7 bases removed from V and 1 base from J, the gap between germline ends came to 7 bases. Looked up from germline, CDR1 is SQVTM and CDR2 is ANQGSEA. CDR3 length: 11 amino acids. The CDR3 reads CSEAPNTEAFF. CDR3 sequence (DNA): TGCAGCGAAGCCCCGAACACTGAAGCTTTCTTT.

This chain links TRBV7-8 with TRBJ2-7; 7 bases are a match to TRBD1. V lost 2 bases and J lost 2; bases outside the gene matches: 0. The CDR3 has 13 residues. Germline V lookup: CDR1 SGHVS, CDR2 FQNEAQ. In DNA, the CDR3 is TGTGCCAGCAGCTTAACAGGGGCCTACGAGCAGTACTTC. This gives the protein CASSLTGAYEQYF.

J is TRBJ1-1 and V is TRBV28; TRBD1 might be the D (5 bases). Germline assignment: CDR1 MDHEN and CDR2 SYDVKM. V was trimmed by 8 bases and J by 4 bases, leaving 14 bases between them. The CDR3 is 13 amino acids. The CDR3 region is CASAGGDRTEAFF. The CDR3 DNA sequence: TGTGCCAGCGCTGGGGGGGATCGCACTGAAGCTTTCTTT. Using reference TRBV28 and TRBJ1-1 for the parts outside the CDR3, the full variable domain is DVKVTQSSRYLVKRTGEKVFLECVQDMDHENMFWYRQDPGLGLRLIYFSYDVKMKEKGDIPEGYSVSREKKERFSLILESASTNQTSMYLCASAGGDRTEAFFGQGTRLTVV.

The chain recombines TRBV18 with TRBJ1-2, with unresolved D. The CDR3 runs to 14 residues. CDR1 and CDR2 from the germline V gene are KGHSH and LQKENI. The V and J ends lost 3 bases and 4 bases respectively, with 12 bases between them. CDR3 region: CASSPPSNPYGYTF. CDR3 coding DNA: TGTGCCAGCTCACCTCCGAGTAATCCCTATGGCTACACCTTC.

The chain combines TRBV10-3 with TRBJ1-5; unclear D gene. CDR1 and CDR2 (germline): ENHRY, SYGVKD. This CDR3 has 14 amino acids. Trimming left V 3 bases short and J 3 bases short, with 9 bases between. The CDR3 sequence is CAISDWGANQPQHF. CDR3 bases: TGTGCCATCAGTGATTGGGGAGCCAATCAGCCCCAGCATTTT.

This clone occurred once. The chain carries TRBV7-2 and TRBJ2-1; 10 bases align to TRBD2. J gave up 8 bases and V 5 bases, and 9 bases lay outside the gene matches. Germline V gives CDR1 SGHTA, CDR2 FQGNSA. The CDR3 covers 15 residues. The CDR3 bases are TGTGCCAGCAGCCCGTCGAGCGGGGGGGCACATGAGCAGTTCTTC. Its protein product is CASSPSSGGAHEQFF.

This clone was picked up a small number of times. V usage is TRBV6-5 and J usage is TRBJ1-2; 10 bases are a match to TRBD1. CDR1 and CDR2 from the germline V gene are MNHEY and SVGAGI. CDR3 size: 14 residues. The junction had 9 bases not matched to a gene; V was cut back by 6 bases and J by 8 bases. CDR3 DNA: TGTGCCAGCAGAGACGGGACAGGGGCCGAAGGCTACACCTTC. This translates into CASRDGTGAEGYTF.

The chain carries TRBV7-9 and TRBJ2-7, with TRBD1 matching over 7 bases. The CDR3 has 17 amino acids. Germline CDR1 SEHNR, CDR2 FQNEAQ (reference sequence). Trimming cost V 5 bases and J 5 bases; bases outside gene matches: 18. CDR3 loop: CASSPSPPPGQRNEQYF. As DNA, the CDR3 is TGTGCCAGCAGCCCCTCACCCCCTCCGGGACAGCGGAACGAGCAGTACTTC.